A single sample is the source of the 31 T cell receptor beta chains below, sequenced in a study of T-cell memory formation after mild COVID-19. TCRdb processed the 5' RACE reads anew with MiXCR; each CDR3 protein has one entry. The sample consists of about 470,000 distinct CDR3 sequences, 18% of them appearing once. Source material: PBMCs or a T cell subset sorted from them (not recorded which). These receptors were taken from an adult woman who had mild COVID-19 (a few samples of this study predate the infection). Cell type and time point are not known.

V is TRBV7-2 and J is TRBJ2-3; D not certain. Germline loops: CDR1 SGHTA, CDR2 FQGNSA. The V end lost 6 bases, the J end lost 5 bases, and 12 bases lay between the germline ends. This CDR3 is built from 13 residues. This CDR3 is CASSSRVRDTQYF. The CDR3 DNA reads as TGTGCCAGCAGTTCCCGAGTTAGAGATACGCAGTATTTT.

This clonotype was counted only a few times. The rearrangement joins TRBV4-3 to TRBJ1-4; TRBD1 agrees at 9 bases. Germline loops: CDR1 LGHNA, CDR2 YSLEER. The CDR3 loop spans 16 amino acids. V shed 3 bases, J shed 8 bases, and the junction held 10 bases outside the gene matches. The CDR3 is CASSHDNRDREEKLFF. In DNA, the CDR3 is TGCGCCAGCAGCCACGATAACCGGGACAGGGAGGAAAAACTGTTTTTT.

In its sample, this clonotype was seen a few times. The chain links TRBV7-9 to TRBJ2-7; D not certain. Trimming removed 1 base from V and 6 bases from J, with 7 bases in between. This CDR3 is 12 amino acids long. CDR1 is SEHNR and CDR2 is FQNEAQ in the germline V gene (reference sequence). The CDR3 protein is CASSLEAGEQYF. CDR3 nucleotides: TGTGCCAGCAGCTTAGAAGCAGGCGAGCAGTACTTC.

This rearrangement joins TRBV20-1 to TRBJ1-6; 11 bases match TRBD1. CDR1 DFQATT and CDR2 SNEGSKA come from the germline V gene (reference sequence). V was pared by 3 bases and J by 10 bases, with 8 bases of the junction left unmatched. The CDR3 sequence is 15 residues long. The CDR3 sequence is CSASRDRGKGSPLHF. CDR3 in DNA: TGCAGTGCTAGTAGGGACAGGGGGAAGGGGTCACCCCTCCACTTT.

This clonotype came up a few times. V is TRBV29-1 and J is TRBJ2-7; D may be TRBD2 (6 bases). The V gene's germline CDR1 is SQVTM and CDR2 ANQGSEA. The CDR3 sequence is 14 residues long. Trimming cost V 7 bases and J 0 bases, with 16 bases left between them. Here the CDR3 DNA reads TGCAGCGCTACCGGGCCGACTAGCTCCTACGAGCAGTACTTC. It is translated as CSATGPTSSYEQYF.

The rearrangement links TRBV20-1 to TRBJ2-5, with 8 bases fitting TRBD2. The CDR3 is 15 amino acids. V lost 3 bases to trimming and J lost 1 base; unmatched junction nucleotides: 7. Germline CDR1 reads DFQATT; CDR2 reads SNEGSKA (reference sequence). CDR3 sequence (DNA): TGCAGTGCTAGGGCCGCAGCGGGGGCCCAAGAGACCCAGTACTTC. Protein product: CSARAAAGAQETQYF.

This clonotype was seen only a few times. The chain's CDR3 is CASSFPGGAGTEAFF. In DNA, the CDR3 is TGTGCCAGCAGCTTCCCAGGAGGGGCGGGCACTGAAGCTTTCTTT. This chain connects TRBV5-5 to TRBJ1-1, with D maybe TRBD1 (5 bases). Trimming removed 2 bases at V and 4 bases at J, with 15 bases between. The CDR3 totals 15 residues. In germline, CDR1 is SGHKS, CDR2 YYEKEE (reference sequence). Looking up the rest from reference TRBV5-5 and TRBJ1-1 gives the full variable domain: DAGVTQSPTHLIKTRGQQVTLRCSPISGHKSVSWYQQVLGQGPQFIFQYYEKEERGRGNFPDRFSARQFPNYSSELNVNALLLGDSALYLCASSFPGGAGTEAFFGQGTRLTVV.

This clonotype was observed many times. The chain couples TRBV7-9 to TRBJ2-1; D might be TRBD1 or TRBD2, each matching 5 bases. The CDR3 covers 14 residues. The germline V gene encodes CDR1 SEHNR and CDR2 FQNEAQ (reference sequence). The V end was cut by 5 bases, the J end by 12 bases, with 20 bases between. The DNA for the CDR3 is TGTGCCAGCAGCCAGTCGTCGGGGCGGCACACGCAGTTCTTC. Protein product: CASSQSSGRHTQFF.

This clonotype was counted only a few times. The genes are TRBV15 and TRBJ2-2; D call uncertain. Per germline, CDR1 LNHNV and CDR2 YYDKDF (reference sequence). CDR3 size: 13 residues. V lost 5 bases, J lost 5 bases, and 9 bases lay in between. DNA of the CDR3: TGTGCCACCAGCTCACGTCGGACCGGGGAGCTGTTTTTT. Its translation: CATSSRRTGELFF.

This clonotype was found many times. The J gene is TRBJ2-3, the V gene TRBV29-1, with D unclear. Germline assignment: CDR1 SQVTM and CDR2 ANQGSEA. V was shortened by 5 bases and J by 1 base, with 10 bases between the two germline ends. The CDR3 extends over 13 amino acids. The CDR3 here is CSVQAGGTDTQYF. Here the CDR3 DNA reads TGCAGCGTTCAGGCAGGCGGCACAGATACGCAGTATTTT.

The chain joins TRBV20-1 to TRBJ2-7, with D possibly matching TRBD1 (6 bases). Trimming left V 5 bases short and J 4 bases short, with 9 bases between. The CDR3 spans 11 residues. Looked up from germline, CDR1 is DFQATT and CDR2 is SNEGSKA (reference sequence). The CDR3: CSAQDRYEQYF. The CDR3 coding sequence is TGCAGTGCTCAGGACAGATACGAGCAGTACTTC.

This clonotype was seen a handful of times. The chain carries TRBV27 and TRBJ2-7; tentative D call: TRBD1 (5 bases). CDR1 and CDR2 (germline): MNHEY, SMNVEV (reference sequence). The germline V and J ends were trimmed by 3 bases and 5 bases, with 17 bases remaining between them. This CDR3 is built from 15 residues. CDR3 in amino acids: CASSLKQGASHEQYF. The CDR3 region has the DNA TGTGCCAGCAGTTTGAAGCAGGGCGCGTCCCACGAGCAGTACTTC.

V and J are TRBV12-3 or TRBV12-4 and TRBJ2-7; TRBD2 agrees at 7 bases. The CDR3 contains 16 residues. The ends lost 1 base at V and 6 bases at J; junction bases unmatched: 12. CDR3 region: CASSLVGGGPLREQYF. CDR3 DNA: TGTGCCAGCAGTTTAGTGGGCGGGGGTCCCCTCCGCGAGCAGTACTTC.

This clonotype was picked up a small number of times. This chain links TRBV12-5 with TRBJ1-1; a weak D match, TRBD1 (6 bases). The CDR3 extends over 17 amino acids. Germline V gives CDR1 LGHNT, CDR2 FRNRAP. The ends were cut back, 1 base at V and 6 bases at J, with 21 bases in the middle. The CDR3 coding sequence is TGTGCTAGTGGTTTGGAACGTTTCGGGACATCAGGACCTGAAGCTTTCTTT. Translated: CASGLERFGTSGPEAFF.

CDR3 residues: CAISEPGIEETQYF. In DNA, the CDR3 is TGTGCCATCAGTGAGCCCGGCATAGAAGAGACCCAGTACTTC. This chain links TRBV10-3 with TRBJ2-5; D remains unclear. The CDR3 is 14 amino acids. Trimming removed 2 bases at V and 3 bases at J, with 10 bases between. The germline gives CDR1 ENHRY, CDR2 SYGVKD.

This clonotype turned up a few times. V and J are TRBV6-2 or TRBV6-3 and TRBJ1-5, with D uncertain. This CDR3 has 13 amino acids. Trimming shortened V by 5 bases and J by 6 bases, and 11 bases separated the two germline ends. From germline, CDR1 is MNHEY and CDR2 SVGEGT. CDR3 sequence: CASSAGPIQPQHF. The CDR3 coding sequence is TGTGCCAGCAGTGCCGGCCCCATTCAGCCCCAGCATTTT.

This clonotype was observed a handful of times. The chain recombines TRBV9 with TRBJ1-2, with a tentative D call TRBD1 (6 bases). Germline CDR1 SGDLS, CDR2 YYNGEE. The CDR3 is 12 amino acids. V dropped 0 bases and J dropped 8 bases, with 8 bases sitting between them. CDR3 in amino acids: CASSVVGGGYTF. In nucleotides, the CDR3 is TGTGCCAGCAGCGTAGTGGGGGGCGGCTACACCTTC.

The chain carries TRBV2 and TRBJ2-1, with D perhaps being TRBD1 or TRBD2 (6 bases each). The germline CDR1 and CDR2 sequences are SNHLY and FYNNEI. The CDR3 consists of 15 residues. V lost 3 bases and J 3 bases, leaving 12 bases between the germline ends. The CDR3 DNA reads as TGTGCCAGCAGTGAGACGGGGGCGGACTACAATGAGCAGTTCTTC. Amino acids: CASSETGADYNEQFF.

This clonotype was seen only a few times. V is TRBV5-1 and J is TRBJ2-3; D unclear. The CDR3 totals 14 residues. V lost 5 bases to trimming and J lost 0 bases, with 10 bases between them. Germline V gene sequence: CDR1 SGHRS, CDR2 YFSETQ. The CDR3 loop is CASRLISSTDTQYF. The CDR3 DNA reads as TGCGCCAGCAGACTAATTTCTAGCACAGATACGCAGTATTTT.

This clonotype was seen repeatedly, ten times or more. This rearrangement joins TRBV7-3 to TRBJ1-4; D is possibly TRBD1 (6 bases). CDR1 SGHTA and CDR2 FQGTGA come from the germline V gene. The CDR3 length is 13 residues. Trimming pared 2 bases from V and 8 bases from J, leaving 9 bases between. As DNA, the CDR3 is TGTGCCAGCAGCTTAGGGGGCGGGGAAAAACTGTTTTTT. As protein: CASSLGGGEKLFF.

The CDR3 DNA follows: TGCAGTGCTAGCGTACTCCGACAGGGAAGCTACTCTGGGGCCAACGTCCTGACTTTC. It codes for CSASVLRQGSYSGANVLTF. This chain connects TRBV20-1 to TRBJ2-6; 7 bases fit TRBD1. CDR1 is DFQATT and CDR2 is SNEGSKA in the germline V gene (reference sequence). The CDR3 is 19 residues long. The ends lost 3 bases at V and 0 bases at J; junction bases unmatched: 14.

The gene calls are TRBV4-2 and TRBJ2-5, with D perhaps matching TRBD1 or TRBD2 (5 bases each). CDR1 and CDR2 (germline): LGHNA, YNFKEQ. V shed 2 bases and J shed 0 bases, with 16 bases lying between them. This CDR3 is built from 17 residues. The CDR3 spells CASSQLGTGIYQETQYF. The CDR3 nucleotides are TGTGCCAGCAGCCAATTGGGGACGGGGATTTACCAAGAGACCCAGTACTTC.

The rearrangement joins TRBV5-1 to TRBJ1-1; D is undetermined. Between the trimmed V and J ends, which lost 4 bases and 4 bases, there was a span of 14 bases. Germline CDR1 and CDR2: SGHRS and YFSETQ. The CDR3 is made up of 14 amino acids. The CDR3 here is CASSLQDRGTEAFF. CDR3 bases: TGCGCCAGCAGCCTCCAGGACCGCGGCACTGAAGCTTTCTTT.

This chain links TRBV7-9 with TRBJ1-1, with 8 bases that match TRBD1. V lost 7 bases and J lost 1; bases outside the gene matches: 5. Germline V gene sequence: CDR1 SEHNR, CDR2 FQNEAQ (reference sequence). The CDR3 totals 14 residues. This chain's CDR3 is CASTQGAANTEAFF. CDR3 nucleotide sequence: TGTGCCAGCACCCAGGGGGCGGCGAACACTGAAGCTTTCTTT.

The V gene is TRBV3-1, the J gene TRBJ1-2; TRBD1 matches 8 bases. V lost 6 bases, J lost 8 bases, and 11 bases stayed unmatched. Germline V gene data show CDR1 as LGHDT and CDR2 as YNNKEL (reference sequence). The CDR3 length is 14 residues. The CDR3: CASRRSQGAVGYTF. In DNA, the CDR3 is TGTGCCAGCAGGAGGAGTCAGGGGGCGGTCGGCTACACCTTC.

The V gene is TRBV7-8, the J gene TRBJ2-3, with D possibly matching TRBD2 (6 bases). The V end lost 5 bases, the J end lost 0 bases, and 12 bases lay between the germline ends. Per germline, CDR1 SGHVS and CDR2 FQNEAQ. The CDR3 totals 15 residues. The CDR3 DNA reads TGTGCCAGCAGCGGGGGGAAGTGGAGCACAGATACGCAGTATTTT. It yields the protein CASSGGKWSTDTQYF. Supplemented by reference TRBV7-8 and TRBJ2-3, the full variable domain reads GAGVSQSPRYKVAKRGQDVALRCDPISGHVSLFWYQQALGQGPEFLTYFQNEAQLDKSGLPSDRFFAERPEGSVSTLKIQRTQQEDSAVYLCASSGGKWSTDTQYFGPGTRLTVL.

The rearrangement joins TRBV4-3 to TRBJ2-3; D remains ambiguous. The CDR3 length is 14 residues. Germline V gives CDR1 LGHNA, CDR2 YSLEER. The V and J ends lost 4 bases and 5 bases respectively, with 13 bases between them. The CDR3 spells CASSPKDVGDTQYF. CDR3 DNA: TGCGCCAGCAGCCCCAAGGACGTTGGAGATACGCAGTATTTT.

This rearrangement joins TRBV27 to TRBJ2-1; perhaps TRBD1 as D (6 bases). The CDR3 loop spans 15 amino acids. The germline CDR1 and CDR2 sequences are MNHEY and SMNVEV (reference sequence). The V gene lost 7 bases and the J gene lost 3 bases, with 16 bases spanning the gap. The CDR3 sequence: CASTIRAGVYNEQFF. The CDR3 DNA reads TGTGCCAGCACTATAAGGGCAGGGGTCTACAATGAGCAGTTCTTC.

The genes are TRBV29-1 and TRBJ1-2; 8 positions match TRBD1. Germline CDR1 and CDR2: SQVTM and ANQGSEA. V gave up 6 bases and J gave up 4 bases; unmatched junction bases: 7. This CDR3 contains 13 residues. The CDR3 loop reads CSVDGTGGYGYTF. The CDR3 nucleotides are TGCAGCGTGGACGGGACAGGCGGCTATGGCTACACCTTC.

This clonotype was counted ten times or more. V usage is TRBV12-3 or TRBV12-4 and J usage is TRBJ2-7, with no clear D. Between the trimmed V and J ends, which lost 5 bases and 5 bases, there was a span of 10 bases. This CDR3 has 12 amino acids. CDR3 loop: CASSLYGDEQYF. The CDR3 DNA reads as TGTGCCAGCAGTCTTTATGGGGACGAGCAGTACTTC.

The chain has TRBV6-2 or TRBV6-3 and TRBJ2-2, with D perhaps matching TRBD2 (5 bases). Trimming left V 0 bases short and J 2 bases short, with 7 bases between. Germline loops: CDR1 MNHEY, CDR2 SVGEGT. The CDR3 runs 15 residues. The CDR3 nucleotides read TGTGCCAGCAGTTACTCGACGGGAAACACCGGGGAGCTGTTTTTT. Its translation: CASSYSTGNTGELFF.